This TCR beta chain derives from a study of PD-1 blockade in classical Hodgkin lymphoma. Study results and caveats: Newly diagnosed patients were said to have less baseline TCR diversity than healthy donors did.

Germline loops: CDR1 MNHEY, CDR2 SMNVEV (reference sequence). Trimming took 3 bases from V and 0 from J; bases not matched to a gene: 13. The CDR3 consists of 20 residues. On this clone: Its specificity is unknown.

Sequencing used immunoSEQ multiplex PCR; TCRdb keeps in-frame clones, though not all of them. The sample holds about 93,000 clones, roughly 78% seen once. Time point denoted: cycle 4 day 1 (C4D1), after less than 7 weeks of nivolumab. Each patient experienced a relapse that followed autologous stem cell transplantation, and brentuximab vedotin exposure varied. Source: peripheral blood mononuclear cells (PBMCs), taken before the fourth cycle of nivolumab. This clonotype originated in a human donor with classical Hodgkin lymphoma. V gene TRBV27 combines with J gene TRBJ2-6; 8 positions match TRBD1. DNA for the CDR3: TGTGCCAGCAGTTTTAGAACAGGGGGTTTTGATAGCTCTGGGGCCAACGTCCTGACTTTC. Protein product: CASSFRTGGFDSSGANVLTF. Full variable domain (missing parts from reference TRBV27 and TRBJ2-6): EAQVTQNPRYLITVTGKKLTVTCSQNMNHEYMSWYRQDPGLGLRQIYYSMNVEVTDKGDVPEGYKVSRKEKRNFPLILESPSPNQTSLYFCASSFRTGGFDSSGANVLTFGAGSRLTVL.